The clone carrying this TCR beta chain occurred a few times. Its ends do not fully match the called genes, so a read error is possible. Germline CDR1 is SSHAT and CDR2 is FNYEAQ (reference sequence). This CDR3 region has 13 residues. The sample belongs to a study of OX40 agonist ivuxolimab in advanced cancers. The protocol was immunoSEQ multiplex PCR, while the TCRdb copy is restricted to in-frame clones and leaves out a portion. Among tens of thousands of clones, about 92% were seen once, and the ten largest hold 10%. The sequencing here drew on CD4+ or CD8+ T cells sorted from blood, taken in a trial of the OX40 agonist ivuxolimab. The chain couples TRBV7-7 to TRBJ2-3, with TRBD2 as a possible D gene (5 bases). The source is an adult with an advanced solid tumor such as melanoma, head and neck, liver or kidney cancer. Here the CDR3 DNA reads TGTGCTAGCAGCTTAGCGTTGACTGACCCGCAGTATTTT. Protein sequence: CASSLALTDPQYF.